This T cell receptor (beta chain) was profiled in a study of blood T cell repertoires in COVID-19. Background on the study: The samples span acute and convalescent COVID-19 from the United States, Italy and Spain. From T cells, B-cell-depleted T cells, or PBMCs came the material, which was cDNA or gDNA.

Source study methods: Scientists estimated how many nucleated cells there were by amplifying reference gene primers. Profiling relied on immunoSEQ multiplex PCR, and the TCRdb table lists in-frame clones only, not all of them. Clonal size and the V and J genes are those of that table, whereas D and trimming came from the DNA. The sample has 200,000 to 250,000 clones, about 89% seen once. Germline V gene lookup returns CDR1 LGHNA and CDR2 YSLEER. This CDR3 spans 15 amino acids. Unmatched junction bases numbered 6, after V lost 4 bases and J lost 2 bases. This TCR was recovered from an older woman who had recovered from COVID-19. The sample comprised peripheral blood. The rearrangement uses TRBV4-3 and TRBJ2-7, with 9 bases lining up with TRBD1. This chain's CDR3 is CASSRLQGAAYEQYF. DNA of the CDR3: TGCGCCAGCAGCCGTCTACAGGGGGCCGCCTACGAGCAGTACTTC.